This TCR beta chain comes out of a study of healthy donors' naive CD4 and CD8 T cells. The table lists this clonotype with a few counts. The CDR3 spans 15 residues. The V gene end was trimmed by 3 bases and the J gene end by 0 bases; junction bases not matched to a gene: 0. Starting from around 500 ng of total RNA, TCR libraries were made with linear amplification. TCRdb reprocessed the reads with MiXCR, giving one entry per CDR3 protein. The profile shows about 200,000 distinct CDR3 sequences, nearly 75% of them singletons. The clonotype comes from a pool of human donors in good health; the sample pools cells from several healthy donors. V usage is TRBV12-3 or TRBV12-4 and J usage is TRBJ1-5, with TRBD1 matching over 9 bases. The sample was naive CD4+ and CD8+ T cells sorted from blood, pooled from several donors. The CDR3 region is CASSLTGGSNQPQHF. For the CDR3, the DNA is TGTGCCAGCAGTTTGACAGGGGGTAGCAATCAGCCCCAGCATTTT.